This paragraph covers one TCR beta chain sequence. At one end, the junction sequence differs from germline, possibly due to a read error. This record comes from a study of blood T cell repertoires in COVID-19. On the study more broadly: Donors in Cohort 3 counted as recovered after two negative PCRs, clearance, or symptom resolution.

Here immunoSEQ multiplex PCR was the method, and the copy in TCRdb shows in-frame clones only, minus some. The sample shows hundreds of thousands of clones, about 86% of them seen only once. The CDR3 length is 13 residues. In germline, CDR1 is SGHTA, CDR2 FQGTGA. The receptor's source is a woman in her forties or fifties in a cohort exposed to, infected with or recovered from COVID-19 (not recorded which). The chain recombines TRBV7-3 with TRBJ2-7; no clear D. The sample comprised PBMCs or T cells enriched from blood (not recorded which). The CDR3 nucleotides are TGTGCCAGCAGCGTAACACACCAGAACGAGCAGTACTTC. It specifies CASSVTHQNEQYF.